This paragraph covers one T cell receptor (beta chain) sequence. Germline V gives CDR1 SNHLY, CDR2 FYNNEI. The CDR3 is 15 residues long. V gave up 7 bases and J gave up 0 bases, with 12 bases separating them. This record comes from a study of blood T cell repertoires in COVID-19. Using immunoSEQ multiplex PCR, the repertoire was profiled, and TCRdb retains in-frame clones only, with some absent. The top ten clones hold 15% of a sample with 250,000 to 300,000 clones, 80% to 90% of them seen once. Sequencing was done on a sample of PBMCs or T cells enriched from blood (not recorded which). The clonotype originates from a man aged 18 to 29 who had recovered from COVID-19. The chain is built from TRBV2 and TRBJ2-2; weak D call: TRBD1 (5 bases). The CDR3 sequence is CASILDRTNTGELFF. CDR3 DNA: TGTGCCAGCATTCTTGACAGAACGAACACCGGGGAGCTGTTTTTT. The full variable domain, rest sourced from reference TRBV2 and TRBJ2-2, is EPEVTQTPSHQVTQMGQEVILRCVPISNHLYFYWYRQILGQKVEFLVSFYNNEISEKSEIFDDQFSVERPDGSNFTLKIRSTKLEDSAMYFCASILDRTNTGELFFGEGSRLTVL.